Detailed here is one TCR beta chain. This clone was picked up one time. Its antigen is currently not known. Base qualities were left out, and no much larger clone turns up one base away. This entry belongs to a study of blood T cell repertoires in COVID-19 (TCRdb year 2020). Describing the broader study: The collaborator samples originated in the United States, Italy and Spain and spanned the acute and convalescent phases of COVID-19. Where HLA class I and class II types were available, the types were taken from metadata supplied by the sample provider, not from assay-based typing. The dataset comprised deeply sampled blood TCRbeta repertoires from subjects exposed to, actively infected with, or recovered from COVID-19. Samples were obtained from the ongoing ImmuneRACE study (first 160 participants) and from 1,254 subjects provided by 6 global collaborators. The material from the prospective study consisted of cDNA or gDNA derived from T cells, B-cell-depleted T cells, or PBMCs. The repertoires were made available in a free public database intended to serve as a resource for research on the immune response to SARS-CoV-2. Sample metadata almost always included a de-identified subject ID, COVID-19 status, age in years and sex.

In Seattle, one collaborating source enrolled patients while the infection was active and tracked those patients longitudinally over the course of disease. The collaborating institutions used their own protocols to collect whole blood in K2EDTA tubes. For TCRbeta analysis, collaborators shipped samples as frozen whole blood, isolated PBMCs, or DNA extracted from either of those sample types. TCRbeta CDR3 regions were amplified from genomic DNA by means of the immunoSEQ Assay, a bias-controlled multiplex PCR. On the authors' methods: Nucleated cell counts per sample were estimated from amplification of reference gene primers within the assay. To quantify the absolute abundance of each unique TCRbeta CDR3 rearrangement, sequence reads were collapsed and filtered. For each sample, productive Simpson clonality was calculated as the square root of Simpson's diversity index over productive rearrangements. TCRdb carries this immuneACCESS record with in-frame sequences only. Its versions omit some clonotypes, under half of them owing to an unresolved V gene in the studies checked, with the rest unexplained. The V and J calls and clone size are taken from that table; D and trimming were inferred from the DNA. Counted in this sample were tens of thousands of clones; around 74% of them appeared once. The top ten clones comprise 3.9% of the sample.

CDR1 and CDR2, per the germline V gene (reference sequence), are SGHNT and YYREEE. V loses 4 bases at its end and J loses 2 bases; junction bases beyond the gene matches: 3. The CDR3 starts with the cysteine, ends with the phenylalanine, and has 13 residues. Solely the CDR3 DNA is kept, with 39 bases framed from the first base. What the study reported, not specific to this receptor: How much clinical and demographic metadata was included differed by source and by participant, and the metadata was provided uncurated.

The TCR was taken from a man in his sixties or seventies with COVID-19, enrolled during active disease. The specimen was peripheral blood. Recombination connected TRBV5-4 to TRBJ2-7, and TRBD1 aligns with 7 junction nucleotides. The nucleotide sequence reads TGTGCCAGCAGCAGGGACAGCCCCTACGAGCAGTACTTC. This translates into CASSRDSPYEQYF.